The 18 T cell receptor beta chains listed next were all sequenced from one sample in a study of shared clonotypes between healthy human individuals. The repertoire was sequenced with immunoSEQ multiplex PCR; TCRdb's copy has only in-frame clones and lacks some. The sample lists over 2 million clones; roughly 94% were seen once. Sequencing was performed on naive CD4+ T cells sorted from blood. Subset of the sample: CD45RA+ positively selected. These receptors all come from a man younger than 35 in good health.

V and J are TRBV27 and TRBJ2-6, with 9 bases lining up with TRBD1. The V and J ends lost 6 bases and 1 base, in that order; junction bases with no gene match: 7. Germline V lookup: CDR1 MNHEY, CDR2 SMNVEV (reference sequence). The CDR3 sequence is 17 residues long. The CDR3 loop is CASSSGTGWSGANVLTF. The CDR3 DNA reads TGTGCCAGCAGCTCCGGGACAGGGTGGTCTGGGGCCAACGTCCTGACTTTC.

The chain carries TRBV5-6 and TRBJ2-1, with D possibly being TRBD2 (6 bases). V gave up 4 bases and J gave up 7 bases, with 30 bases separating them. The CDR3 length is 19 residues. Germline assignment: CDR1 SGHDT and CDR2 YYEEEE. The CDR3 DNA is TGTGCCAGCAGCCCCTTGGGACGTGGCGGGATGGGTTTGGGGAATGAGCAGTTCTTC. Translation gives CASSPLGRGGMGLGNEQFF.

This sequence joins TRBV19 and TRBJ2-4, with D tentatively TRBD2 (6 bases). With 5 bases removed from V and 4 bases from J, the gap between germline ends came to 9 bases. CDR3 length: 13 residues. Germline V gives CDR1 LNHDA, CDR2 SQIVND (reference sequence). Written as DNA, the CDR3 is TGTGCCAGTAGTTTGGGACTTAAAAACATTCAGTACTTC. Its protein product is CASSLGLKNIQYF.

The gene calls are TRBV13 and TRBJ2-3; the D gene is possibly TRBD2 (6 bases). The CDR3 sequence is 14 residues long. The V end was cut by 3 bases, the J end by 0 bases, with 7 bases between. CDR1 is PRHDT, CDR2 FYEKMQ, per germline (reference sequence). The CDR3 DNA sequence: TGTGCCAGCAGCTTCGGGACTAGCACAGATACGCAGTATTTT. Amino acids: CASSFGTSTDTQYF.

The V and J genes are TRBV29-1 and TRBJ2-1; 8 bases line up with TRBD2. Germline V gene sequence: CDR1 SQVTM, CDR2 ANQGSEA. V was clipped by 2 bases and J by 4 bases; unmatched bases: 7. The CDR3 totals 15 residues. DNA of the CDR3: TGCAGCGTTGAACATTTAAGCGGGGGATACAATGAGCAGTTCTTC. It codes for CSVEHLSGGYNEQFF.

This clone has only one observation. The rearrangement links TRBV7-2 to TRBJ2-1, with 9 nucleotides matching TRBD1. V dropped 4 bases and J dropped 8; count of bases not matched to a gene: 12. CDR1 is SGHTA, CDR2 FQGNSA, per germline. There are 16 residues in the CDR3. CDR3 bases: TGTGCCAGCAGCTCCGGGCGGGGGACAGGGTGGTATGAGCAGTTCTTC. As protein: CASSSGRGTGWYEQFF.

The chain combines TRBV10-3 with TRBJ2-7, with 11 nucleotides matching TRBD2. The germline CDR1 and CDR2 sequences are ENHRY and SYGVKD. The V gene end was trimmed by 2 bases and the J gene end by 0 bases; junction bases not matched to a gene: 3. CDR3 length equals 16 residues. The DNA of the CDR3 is TGTGCCATCAGTGAGCCAACTAGCGGGAGCTCCTACGAGCAGTACTTC. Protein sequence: CAISEPTSGSSYEQYF.

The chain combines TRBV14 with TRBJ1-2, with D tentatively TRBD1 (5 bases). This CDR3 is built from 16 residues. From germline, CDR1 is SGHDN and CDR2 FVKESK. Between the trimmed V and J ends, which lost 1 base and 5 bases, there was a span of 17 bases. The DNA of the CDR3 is TGTGCCAGCAGCCAAGGGGCACCGGGACCTCTATATGGCTACACCTTC. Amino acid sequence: CASSQGAPGPLYGYTF.

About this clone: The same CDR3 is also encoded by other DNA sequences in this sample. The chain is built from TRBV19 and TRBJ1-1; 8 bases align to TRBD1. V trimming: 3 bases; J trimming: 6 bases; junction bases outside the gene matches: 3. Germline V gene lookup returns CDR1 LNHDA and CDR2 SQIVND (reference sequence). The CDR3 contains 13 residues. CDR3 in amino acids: CASSINRGSEAFF. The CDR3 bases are TGTGCCAGTAGTATTAACAGGGGGTCTGAAGCTTTCTTT.

The CDR3 coding sequence is TGTGCCAGCAGCCCACTACAGGGGGGACTCGAGCAGTACTTC. Translated, it gives CASSPLQGGLEQYF. The J gene is TRBJ2-7, the V gene TRBV7-6; the match to TRBD1 covers 8 bases. Germline CDR1 is SGHVS and CDR2 is FNYEAQ. Trimming removed 5 bases from V and 6 bases from J; junction bases left unmatched: 9. There are 14 residues in the CDR3.

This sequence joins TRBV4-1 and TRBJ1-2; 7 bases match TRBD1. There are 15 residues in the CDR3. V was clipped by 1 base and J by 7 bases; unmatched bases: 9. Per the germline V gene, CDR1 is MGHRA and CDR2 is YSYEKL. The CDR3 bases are TGCGCCAGCAGCCAAGGGACTGACAGGGTACGTGGCTACACCTTC. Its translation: CASSQGTDRVRGYTF.

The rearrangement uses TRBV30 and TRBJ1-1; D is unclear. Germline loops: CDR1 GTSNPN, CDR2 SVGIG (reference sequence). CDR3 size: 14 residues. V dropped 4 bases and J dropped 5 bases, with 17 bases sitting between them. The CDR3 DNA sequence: TGTGCCTGGAATGGCTACACGAGAGGGACTGAAGCTTTCTTT. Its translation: CAWNGYTRGTEAFF.

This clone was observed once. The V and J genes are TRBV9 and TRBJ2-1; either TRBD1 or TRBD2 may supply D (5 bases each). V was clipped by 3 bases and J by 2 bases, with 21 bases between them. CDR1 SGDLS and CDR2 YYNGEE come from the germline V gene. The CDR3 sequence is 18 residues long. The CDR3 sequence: CASSDGGRVALPYNEQFF. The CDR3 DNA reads TGTGCCAGCAGCGATGGGGGTCGGGTGGCGCTACCCTACAATGAGCAGTTCTTC.

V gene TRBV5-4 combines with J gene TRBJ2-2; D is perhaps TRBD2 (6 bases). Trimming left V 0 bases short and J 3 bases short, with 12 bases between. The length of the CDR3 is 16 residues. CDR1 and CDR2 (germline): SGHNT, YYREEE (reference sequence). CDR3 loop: CASSLGRGTYTGELFF. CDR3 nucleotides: TGTGCCAGCAGCTTGGGACGCGGGACTTACACCGGGGAGCTGTTTTTT. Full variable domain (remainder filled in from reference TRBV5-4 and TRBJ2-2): ETGVTQSPTHLIKTRGQQVTLRCSSQSGHNTVSWYQQALGQGPQFIFQYYREEENGRGNFPPRFSGLQFPNYSSELNVNALELDDSALYLCASSLGRGTYTGELFFGEGSRLTVL.

The CDR3 is CASTGTGTFYEQYF. The CDR3 DNA follows: TGTGCCAGCACCGGGACAGGGACCTTCTACGAGCAGTACTTC. The gene calls are TRBV28 and TRBJ2-7; 9 positions agree with TRBD1. Germline V gives CDR1 MDHEN, CDR2 SYDVKM. With 7 bases clipped from V and 3 bases from J, the junction kept 7 bases outside the gene matches. This CDR3 region has 14 residues.

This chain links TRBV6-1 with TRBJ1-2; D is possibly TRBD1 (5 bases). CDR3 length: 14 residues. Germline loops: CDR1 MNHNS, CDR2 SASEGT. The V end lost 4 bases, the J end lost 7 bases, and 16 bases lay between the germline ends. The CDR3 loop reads CASSGHGAQSGYTF. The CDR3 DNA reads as TGTGCCAGCAGTGGGCACGGGGCCCAAAGTGGCTACACCTTC.

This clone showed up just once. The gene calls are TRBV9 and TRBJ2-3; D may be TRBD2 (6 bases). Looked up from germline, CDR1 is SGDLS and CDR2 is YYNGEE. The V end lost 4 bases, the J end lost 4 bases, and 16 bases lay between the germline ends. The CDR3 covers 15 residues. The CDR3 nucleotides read TGTGCCAGCAGCCCGAATTGGGCTAGCGCAGATACGCAGTATTTT. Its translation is CASSPNWASADTQYF.

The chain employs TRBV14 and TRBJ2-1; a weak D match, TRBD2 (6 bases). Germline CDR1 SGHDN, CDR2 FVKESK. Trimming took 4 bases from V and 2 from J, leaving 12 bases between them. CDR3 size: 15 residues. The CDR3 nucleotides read TGTGCCAGCAGCCTCGGGGGTTACGCCTACAATGAGCAGTTCTTC. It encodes CASSLGGYAYNEQFF.